This T cell receptor beta chain was identified during a study of blood T cell repertoires in COVID-19. Donors in Cohort 3 counted as recovered after two negative PCRs, clearance, or symptom resolution. Profiled with immunoSEQ multiplex PCR; TCRdb holds only in-frame clones, not every one. The sample yields hundreds of thousands of clones, 88% seen once. The V and J ends lost 6 bases and 11 bases respectively, with 16 bases between them. This CDR3 has 12 amino acids. Looked up from germline, CDR1 is MNHEY and CDR2 is SVGAGI. This chain uses TRBV6-5 with TRBJ2-5; a possible D gene is TRBD1 (6 bases). Sequencing used PBMCs or T cells enriched from blood (not recorded which). The source of this sequence is a woman aged 25 to 39 who had recovered from COVID-19. The chain's CDR3 is CASSRDTGRQYF. The DNA for the CDR3 is TGTGCCAGCAGCCGGGACACGGGGAGACAGTACTTC.